This TCR beta chain is from a study of blood T cell repertoires in COVID-19. Repertoires were generated with immunoSEQ multiplex PCR, while TCRdb's copy carries only in-frame clones and drops some. The sample lists approximately 300,000 clones, roughly 85% occurring once. Between the trimmed V and J ends, which lost 2 bases and 0 bases, there was a span of 11 bases. The germline gives CDR1 MNHNS, CDR2 SASEGT. The CDR3 is 16 amino acids. Sequencing input: PBMCs or T cells enriched from blood (not recorded which). The chain links TRBV6-1 to TRBJ2-1; the D gene is possibly TRBD2 (5 bases). The sequence came from a woman aged 25 to 39 who had been exposed to COVID-19. The CDR3 sequence is CASSEHGESSYNEQFF. CDR3 nucleotides: TGTGCCAGCAGTGAACACGGGGAGAGCTCCTACAATGAGCAGTTCTTC.